The 20 T cell receptor beta chains below all came from one sample that was sequenced in a study of identical twins. TCRdb re-derived calls from the 5' RACE reads in MiXCR, one entry per CDR3 protein. Of 690,000 or so distinct CDR3 sequences in the sample, approximately 6.1% were seen once. Sample: naive T cells sorted from blood. The receptors stem from a man between 18 and 29 years old in good health.

This clonotype was detected ten times or more. J is TRBJ1-4 and V is TRBV20-1; a weak D match, TRBD1 (6 bases). Germline CDR1 and CDR2: DFQATT and SNEGSKA (reference sequence). The V end was cut by 6 bases, the J end by 3 bases, with 11 bases between. The CDR3 length is 13 residues. The CDR3 here is CSAKRTANEKLFF. CDR3 nucleotides: TGCAGTGCCAAGAGGACAGCTAATGAAAAACTGTTTTTT.

The sample holds a few counts of this clonotype. The rearrangement joins TRBV5-6 to TRBJ2-2, with TRBD2 matching 9 bases. V lost 3 bases, J lost 3 bases, and 9 bases stayed unmatched. Germline loops: CDR1 SGHDT, CDR2 YYEEEE. The CDR3 is 17 residues long. The CDR3 DNA reads as TGTGCCAGCAGCTCGTTTAGCGGGAGCATCTACACCGGGGAGCTGTTTTTT. Translated, it gives CASSSFSGSIYTGELFF. Based on the CDR3 plus reference TRBV5-6 and TRBJ2-2, the full variable domain is DAGVTQSPTHLIKTRGQQVTLRCSPKSGHDTVSWYQQALGQGPQFIFQYYEEEERQRGNFPDRFSGHQFPNYSSELNVNALLLGDSALYLCASSSFSGSIYTGELFFGEGSRLTVL.

This clonotype was detected many times. The J gene is TRBJ1-2, the V gene TRBV20-1; D unresolved. The CDR3 is 11 amino acids. The germline CDR1 and CDR2 sequences are DFQATT and SNEGSKA (reference sequence). V lost 0 bases to trimming and J lost 5 bases, with 4 bases between them. This chain's CDR3 is CSARDEYGYTF. In DNA, the CDR3 is TGCAGTGCTAGAGATGAGTATGGCTACACCTTC.

The table lists this clonotype with many counts. The J gene is TRBJ2-5, the V gene TRBV20-1; D possibly corresponds to TRBD2 (6 bases). In germline, CDR1 is DFQATT, CDR2 SNEGSKA (reference sequence). V lost 0 bases to trimming and J lost 2 bases, with 13 bases between them. This CDR3 contains 15 residues. As DNA, the CDR3 is TGCAGTGCTAGAGACCTACTCGGGACTCAAGAGACCCAGTACTTC. Encoded protein: CSARDLLGTQETQYF.

In its sample, this clonotype was seen a few times. V and J are TRBV11-2 and TRBJ2-1, with 7 bases matching TRBD2. Germline V gives CDR1 SGHAT, CDR2 FQNNGV. The junction had 7 bases not matched to a gene; V was cut back by 5 bases and J by 9 bases. The CDR3 covers 13 residues. CDR3 residues: CASSPDLAVEQFF. DNA of the CDR3: TGTGCCAGCAGCCCAGACCTAGCGGTTGAGCAGTTCTTC.

This clonotype was found many times. The V gene is TRBV29-1, the J gene TRBJ2-7; 7 bases match TRBD1. The junction had 7 bases not matched to a gene; V was cut back by 3 bases and J by 5 bases. The CDR3 is 13 amino acids. CDR1 SQVTM and CDR2 ANQGSEA come from the germline V gene. CDR3 bases: TGCAGCGTTGAGGGACAGCAACCCAACGAGCAGTACTTC. This gives the protein CSVEGQQPNEQYF.

This clonotype was seen ten or more times. CDR3 DNA sequence: TGTGCCAGCAGTTTAGGTCCGGGCACTGAAGCTTTCTTT. It is translated as CASSLGPGTEAFF. The chain has TRBV12-3 or TRBV12-4 and TRBJ1-1; D gene ambiguous. CDR3 length: 13 residues. Between the trimmed V and J ends, which lost 1 base and 4 bases, there was a span of 7 bases.

This clonotype came up a few times. The chain has TRBV12-3 or TRBV12-4 and TRBJ1-2; the D gene is possibly TRBD1 (6 bases). V was cut by 6 bases and J by 8 bases, with 16 bases left in between. This CDR3 comprises 13 residues. The CDR3 DNA follows: TGTGCCAGCAGGGGGGTGGCAGGGGTCGGCTACACCTTC. Its translation: CASRGVAGVGYTF.

This clonotype has only a few counts. The rearrangement uses TRBV11-3 and TRBJ2-1; perhaps TRBD2 as D (6 bases). CDR1 and CDR2 from the germline V gene are SGHNT and YENEEA. The CDR3 runs to 17 residues. Trimming pared 0 bases from V and 3 bases from J, leaving 15 bases between. This chain's CDR3 is CASSLEGGNRYYNEQFF. The CDR3 DNA reads as TGTGCCAGCAGCTTAGAGGGCGGGAATCGTTACTACAATGAGCAGTTCTTC.

The table lists this clonotype with many counts. The V call is TRBV6-2 or TRBV6-3, the J call TRBJ1-5; TRBD1 matches 7 bases. CDR1 and CDR2 from the germline V gene are MNHEY and SVGEGT. Unmatched junction bases numbered 12, after V lost 6 bases and J lost 7 bases. This CDR3 spans 15 amino acids. CDR3 nucleotides: TGTGCCAGCAGCCAACCTACAGGGGCGGGACAGCCCCAGCATTTT. Encoded protein: CASSQPTGAGQPQHF.

This clonotype was counted a few times. The rearrangement uses TRBV29-1 and TRBJ2-3; TRBD1 or TRBD2 may be the D gene (5 bases each). Germline V CDR1 and CDR2: SQVTM, ANQGSEA. Trimming removed 4 bases at V and 2 bases at J, with 13 bases between. The length of the CDR3 is 14 residues. CDR3 residues: CSVVGALNTDTQYF. Written as DNA, the CDR3 is TGCAGCGTTGTCGGGGCGCTAAACACAGATACGCAGTATTTT.

The rearrangement joins TRBV7-7 to TRBJ2-1; D unresolved. This CDR3 has 16 amino acids. V lost 0 bases, J lost 4 bases, and 13 bases lay in between. Germline CDR1 reads SSHAT; CDR2 reads FNYEAQ (reference sequence). DNA of the CDR3: TGTGCCAGCAGCTTAGCGGGGTTTGAGGATTACAATGAGCAGTTCTTC. This gives the protein CASSLAGFEDYNEQFF.

This clonotype occurred a few times. The V call is TRBV5-4, the J call TRBJ2-5; 8 nucleotides agree with TRBD1. This CDR3 contains 15 residues. Germline V CDR1 and CDR2: SGHNT, YYREEE (reference sequence). V was clipped by 0 bases and J by 5 bases; unmatched bases: 6. This CDR3 is CASSLVRTGRETQYF. The CDR3 DNA reads as TGTGCCAGCAGCTTGGTGAGGACAGGGAGGGAGACCCAGTACTTC.

This clonotype was seen ten or more times. The J gene is TRBJ2-3, the V gene TRBV18; tentatively, D is TRBD1 (7 bases). V was pared by 8 bases and J by 1 base, with 13 bases between. The CDR3 has 14 amino acids. In germline, CDR1 is KGHSH, CDR2 LQKENI. The CDR3 sequence is CASSPRGGTDTQYF. In nucleotides, the CDR3 is TGTGCCAGCAGCCCCAGGGGGGGCACAGATACGCAGTATTTT.

This clonotype was seen a handful of times. The chain has TRBV6-2 or TRBV6-3 and TRBJ2-7; 8 bases map to TRBD1. The CDR3 is 13 amino acids. V lost 10 bases, J lost 3 bases, and 8 bases stayed unmatched. CDR1 MNHEY and CDR2 SVGEGT come from the germline V gene. CDR3 sequence reads: CATRTGLFYEQYF. As DNA, the CDR3 is TGTGCCACCAGGACAGGGCTTTTCTACGAGCAGTACTTC.

This clonotype was found many times. V usage is TRBV12-3 or TRBV12-4 and J usage is TRBJ2-1; D is unclear. The V and J ends lost 3 bases and 0 bases respectively, with 6 bases between them. The CDR3 is made up of 14 amino acids. CDR3 sequence (DNA): TGTGCCAGCAGTTTCGCGAGCTCCTACAATGAGCAGTTCTTC. Translated: CASSFASSYNEQFF.

The chain uses TRBV7-9 and TRBJ1-4, with a weak D call TRBD1 (6 bases). The germline V gene encodes CDR1 SEHNR and CDR2 FQNEAQ (reference sequence). The ends were cut back, 5 bases at V and 0 bases at J, with 13 bases in the middle. This CDR3 is 16 amino acids long. This CDR3 reads CASSRAGGATNEKLFF. The CDR3 nucleotides read TGTGCCAGCAGCCGGGCCGGGGGCGCAACTAATGAAAAACTGTTTTTT.

The chain couples TRBV10-2 to TRBJ2-1; possible D gene TRBD2, 5 bases. V was trimmed by 1 base and J by 8 bases, leaving 27 bases between them. CDR3 length: 19 amino acids. From germline, CDR1 is WSHSY and CDR2 SAAADI. CDR3 sequence (DNA): TGCGCCAGCAGTGAGTTCCCCTCAGGACTGCTGGAGGCGGACGATGAGCAGTTCTTC. Translated: CASSEFPSGLLEADDEQFF.

This clonotype was detected ten times or more. The chain employs TRBV7-7 and TRBJ2-1; D is possibly TRBD1 or TRBD2 (5 bases each). The CDR3 spans 13 residues. V lost 4 bases to trimming and J lost 5 bases, with 9 bases between them. The germline V gene has CDR1 SSHAT and CDR2 FNYEAQ (reference sequence). The CDR3, as DNA: TGTGCCAGCAGCTCGGGACCGAACAATGAGCAGTTCTTC. This gives the protein CASSSGPNNEQFF.

This clonotype was observed many times. This chain uses TRBV29-1 with TRBJ2-7; D gene uncertain. CDR1 and CDR2 (germline): SQVTM, ANQGSEA. The ends were cut back, 7 bases at V and 0 bases at J, with 13 bases in the middle. The CDR3 covers 13 residues. In DNA form, the CDR3 reads TGCAGCGAACGACCGCCAAACTCCTACGAGCAGTACTTC. It encodes CSERPPNSYEQYF.